This T cell receptor beta chain came from a study of blood T cell repertoires in COVID-19. Measured with immunoSEQ multiplex PCR; TCRdb has only the in-frame clones, and not every one. The sample has around 150,000 clones, roughly 93% seen once; the top ten hold about 2.5%. The receptor's source is a man between 18 and 35 years old with acute or convalescent COVID-19. Sequenced input: peripheral blood.

The CDR3 DNA reads TGCGCCAGCAGTGAGAACAGCCCATTCTCTGGAAACACCATATATTTT. Its translation is CASSENSPFSGNTIYF. V gene TRBV10-2 combines with J gene TRBJ1-3; D is unclear. The V gene lost 2 bases and the J gene lost 0 bases, with 11 bases spanning the gap. In germline, CDR1 is WSHSY, CDR2 SAAADI. The CDR3 runs to 16 residues.